One sample yielded the 27 T cell receptor beta chains listed below, sequenced in a study of tissue T cells after allogeneic stem cell transplantation. TCRdb's copy holds only in-frame clones and misses some; the assay was immunoSEQ multiplex PCR. The sample includes over 6,000 clones, approximately 45% of them seen just once. The time point: mouse harvest day 7 after allogeneic transplant. The graft held 10^6 splenic CD5+ T cells and 10^7 T-cell-depleted bone marrow cells. The sequenced material came from gut tissue. The receptors were sampled from a female BALB/c mouse given C57BL/6 T cells with graft-versus-host disease after an allogeneic hematopoietic cell transplant.

As regards this clone: Genes here carry mouse names. The CDR3 end is not reached by the read, which stops 1 residue before it; the germline J gene fills it in. V is TRBV26 and J is TRBJ2-4; TRBD1 aligns across 7 bases. This CDR3 has 14 amino acids. Germline V gene data show CDR1 as KGHPV and CDR2 as FQNQEV (reference sequence). V trimming: 6 bases; J trimming: 0 bases; junction bases outside the gene matches: 3. CDR3 DNA (partial): TGTGCCAGCAGGGGGACAGTTAGTCAAAACACCTTGTAC. Translated: CASRGTVSQNTLY. The entire CDR3 protein is CASRGTVSQNTLYF.

In regard to this clone: Mouse names are used for the genes. The sequence runs out 1 residue before the end of the CDR3; the remainder is reconstructed from the germline J gene. This chain joins TRBV3 and TRBJ2-7; D unresolved. Germline V CDR1 and CDR2: SNHLY, FYNGKV (reference sequence). The V gene lost 5 bases and the J gene lost 2 bases, with 16 bases spanning the gap. The CDR3 extends over 15 amino acids. Incomplete CDR3 DNA: TGTGCCAGCAGCCCCTGGACGGGGAGGCCCTATGAACAGTAC. As protein: CASSPWTGRPYEQY. The entire CDR3 sequence reads CASSPWTGRPYEQYF.

As to this clone: Gene names and germline match the mouse. With the read ending 1 residue before the CDR3 end, the germline J gene is used to fill in that end. The gene calls are TRBV23 and TRBJ2-4; the table names TRBD2, a call not compared with the DNA. Germline values: CDR1 KGHTA, CDR2 FQNQQP. This CDR3 is 13 amino acids long. The sequenced part of the CDR3 DNA is TGCTCCAGCAGTTGGGACTGGGGTGACACCTTGTAC. Residues: CSSSWDWGDTLY. The full-length CDR3 reads as CSSSWDWGDTLYF.

Points on this clone: Gene names are the mouse ones. The read ends 1 residue shy of where the CDR3 ends; the end is completed using the germline J gene. This rearrangement joins TRBV26 to TRBJ2-7; 7 bases map to TRBD1. The V gene's germline CDR1 is KGHPV and CDR2 FQNQEV (reference sequence). After removal of 2 bases from V and 0 bases from J, the junction contained 1 base not matched to a gene. The CDR3 extends over 14 amino acids. The covered CDR3 bases are TGTGCCAGCAGTCTGGGGACAGACTCCTATGAACAGTAC. This gives the protein CASSLGTDSYEQY. The whole CDR3 region reads CASSLGTDSYEQYF. Filled out from reference TRBV26 and TRBJ2-7, the complete variable domain reads NSKVIQTPRYLVKGQGQKAKMRCIPEKGHPVVFWYQQNKNNEFKFLINFQNQEVLQQIDMTEKRFSAECPSNSPCSLEIQSSEAGDSALYLCASSLGTDSYEQYFGPGTRLTVL.

As for this clone: Genes and germline are mouse. The read gets to within 1 residue of the CDR3 end, and the germline J gene fills in the rest. This chain links TRBV26 with TRBJ2-2, with 12 bases that match TRBD1. This CDR3 has 16 residues. Germline V CDR1 and CDR2: KGHPV, FQNQEV (reference sequence). V dropped 4 bases and J dropped 3; count of bases not matched to a gene: 3. The CDR3 DNA, read in part, is TGTGCCAGCAGTCCGGGGACAGGGGGCCACACCGGGCAGCTCTAC. This sequence encodes CASSPGTGGHTGQLY. The CDR3 in its entirety is CASSPGTGGHTGQLYF.

This clone was counted a single time. Any gene name here is a mouse gene name. The sequenced fragment ends 1 residue before the CDR3 boundary, so the rest is inferred from the germline J gene. The chain uses TRBV16 and TRBJ2-7, with 14 bases aligning to TRBD2. The length of the CDR3 is 15 residues. V gave up 1 base and J gave up 6 bases; unmatched junction bases: 2. In germline, CDR1 is SGHSA, CDR2 FRNQAP. CDR3 sequence: CASSLGGLGGLEQYF. The covered CDR3 bases are TGTGCAAGCAGCTTAGGGGGACTGGGGGGGCTTGAACAGTAC. Combining the CDR3 with reference TRBV16 and TRBJ2-7 gives the whole variable domain NAGVIQTPRHKVTGKGQEATLWCEPISGHSAVFWYRQTIVQGLEFLTYFRNQAPIDDSGMPKERFSAQMPNQSHSTLKIQSTQPQDSAVYLCASSLGGLGGLEQYFGPGTRLTVL.

As regards this clone: Mouse names are used for the genes. The DNA ends 1 residue before the CDR3 does, and the rest of the CDR3 is filled in from the germline J gene. V is TRBV3 and J is TRBJ1-4; TRBD1 matches at 10 bases. Trimming removed 4 bases from V and 7 bases from J; junction bases left unmatched: 3. Germline V gene lookup returns CDR1 SNHLY and CDR2 FYNGKV (reference sequence). This CDR3 comprises 14 residues. The sequenced CDR3 bases are TGTGCCAGCAGCTCGGGACAGGGGAGCGAAAGATTATTT. It codes for CASSSGQGSERLF. The whole CDR3 region reads CASSSGQGSERLFF.

A word on this clone: Gene names refer to mouse genes. The observed sequence ends 1 residue before the CDR3 terminus, with the missing tail filled in from the germline J gene. The rearrangement links TRBV12-1 to TRBJ1-1; TRBD1 matches 7 bases. Trimming at V came to 4 bases and at J to 0 bases, leaving 4 bases not matched to a gene. Germline CDR1 is SGHSN and CDR2 is HYEKVE. There are 14 residues in the CDR3. Incomplete CDR3 DNA: TGTGCCAGCTCCCTGGGACAGACAAACACAGAAGTCTTC. Translated, it gives CASSLGQTNTEVF. The full CDR3 protein is CASSLGQTNTEVFF.

About this clone itself: Here the gene names and germline are mouse. The read ends 1 residue before the CDR3 terminus; that terminus is restored from the germline J gene. The chain recombines TRBV26 with TRBJ2-1; the match to TRBD1 covers 7 bases. CDR3 size: 16 residues. Germline CDR1 KGHPV, CDR2 FQNQEV (reference sequence). V shed 2 bases and J 0 bases; nucleotides not matched to a gene: 4. The CDR3 bases that were read are TGTGCCAGCAGTCTGAAACAGGGGTATAACTATGCTGAGCAGTTC. This sequence encodes CASSLKQGYNYAEQF. The whole CDR3 sequence is CASSLKQGYNYAEQFF. The variable domain in full, completed from reference TRBV26 and TRBJ2-1, reads NSKVIQTPRYLVKGQGQKAKMRCIPEKGHPVVFWYQQNKNNEFKFLINFQNQEVLQQIDMTEKRFSAECPSNSPCSLEIQSSEAGDSALYLCASSLKQGYNYAEQFFGPGTRLTVL.

On this clone: The gene symbols are mouse symbols. The read terminates 1 residue before the CDR3 end, so the remaining end is supplied by the germline J gene. V is TRBV12-1 and J is TRBJ1-2; TRBD1 agrees at 8 bases. Germline values: CDR1 SGHSN, CDR2 HYEKVE. V lost 4 bases to trimming and J lost 1 base; unmatched junction nucleotides: 1. The CDR3 contains 13 residues. The CDR3 loop reads CASSTGGNSDYTF. Incomplete CDR3 DNA: TGTGCCAGCTCCACAGGGGGAAACTCCGACTACACC.

This clone showed up just a few times. Mouse gene names and germline throughout. The observed sequence ends 1 residue before the CDR3 terminus, with the missing tail filled in from the germline J gene. The same CDR3 is also encoded by other DNA sequences in this sample. The V and J genes are TRBV26 and TRBJ1-1; tentatively, D is TRBD1 (6 bases). In germline, CDR1 is KGHPV, CDR2 FQNQEV (reference sequence). The V gene lost 4 bases and the J gene lost 1 base, with 7 bases spanning the gap. The CDR3 totals 13 residues. The CDR3 reads CASSPGQNTEVFF. Incomplete CDR3 DNA: TGTGCCAGCAGTCCGGGACAAAACACAGAAGTCTTC.

This clone was observed a single time. Any gene name here is a mouse gene name. The read halts 1 residue ahead of the CDR3 end, with the missing end drawn from the germline J gene. The V and J genes are TRBV3 and TRBJ2-4; D is unclear. The CDR3 contains 14 residues. From germline, CDR1 is SNHLY and CDR2 FYNGKV (reference sequence). V was clipped by 0 bases and J by 0 bases, with 4 bases between them. CDR3 DNA (partial): TGTGCCAGCAGCTTAGCGGGTAGTCAAAACACCTTGTAC. This gives the protein CASSLAGSQNTLY. The entire CDR3 sequence reads CASSLAGSQNTLYF.

This clone is classed as medium-sized. Gene names are the mouse ones. The observed sequence ends 1 residue before the CDR3 terminus, with the missing tail filled in from the germline J gene. The sample contains more than one DNA sequence encoding this CDR3. This rearrangement joins TRBV23 to TRBJ1-2; no check of the table's D call, TRBD1, against the DNA was made. CDR1 and CDR2 from the germline V gene are KGHTA and FQNQQP. There are 13 residues in the CDR3. The CDR3 reads CSSSPHPNSDYTF. CDR3 DNA (partial): TGCTCCAGCAGTCCACATCCAAACTCCGACTACACC.

As for this clone: The gene symbols are mouse symbols. The read stops 1 residue short of the end of the CDR3; the missing end is completed from the germline J gene. The genes are TRBV3 and TRBJ1-4; a weak D match, TRBD1 (6 bases). Germline V lookup: CDR1 SNHLY, CDR2 FYNGKV (reference sequence). This CDR3 has 14 residues. V was cut by 5 bases and J by 5 bases, with 12 bases left in between. The sequenced CDR3 bases are TGTGCCAGCAGCCCCGGGACAACAAACGAAAGATTATTT. Encoded protein: CASSPGTTNERLF. The full CDR3 is CASSPGTTNERLFF.

Remarks on this clone: Any gene name here is a mouse gene name. Read sequence stops 1 residue before the CDR3 end, and the germline J gene provides the missing end. The chain joins TRBV1 to TRBJ2-3; D remains ambiguous. Looked up from germline, CDR1 is NSQYPW and CDR2 is LRSPGD (reference sequence). CDR3 length: 13 residues. The V gene lost 0 bases and the J gene lost 9 bases, with 10 bases spanning the gap. The DNA read from the CDR3 is TGCACCTGCAGTGCAGATTTGTCTATGACGCTGTAT. Translated: CTCSADLSMTLY. The entire CDR3 is CTCSADLSMTLYF.

This clone has a handful of counts. The listed genes are named as in mouse. The CDR3 goes on 1 residue after the read ends, and that part is filled in from the germline J gene. V is TRBV23 and J is TRBJ1-4; the listed D gene, TRBD1, was not tested against the DNA. CDR3 size: 14 residues. The germline CDR1 and CDR2 sequences are KGHTA and FQNQQP. The CDR3 bases that were read are TGCTCCAGCAGTCAAGGGACATACAACGAAAGATTATTT. This gives the protein CSSSQGTYNERLF. The full CDR3 is CSSSQGTYNERLFF.

This clone was seen only a few times. Gene names denote mouse genes. The observed sequence ends 1 residue before the CDR3 terminus, with the missing tail filled in from the germline J gene. This chain links TRBV3 with TRBJ2-2; 11 bases are shared with TRBD2. The CDR3 spans 15 residues. Per the germline V gene, CDR1 is SNHLY and CDR2 is FYNGKV (reference sequence). The V and J ends lost 5 bases and 3 bases, in that order; junction bases with no gene match: 2. The sequenced part of the CDR3 DNA is TGTGCCAGCAGCCCGGGACTGGGGGACACCGGGCAGCTCTAC. The encoded protein is CASSPGLGDTGQLY. The entire CDR3 is CASSPGLGDTGQLYF.

A remark on this clone: Mouse names are used for the genes. The read comes to an end 1 residue before the CDR3 does, leaving the germline J gene to fill in the end. The chain carries TRBV26 and TRBJ1-3, with D perhaps matching TRBD1 (6 bases). Trimming left V 2 bases short and J 1 base short, with 9 bases between. This CDR3 has 15 amino acids. Germline V lookup: CDR1 KGHPV, CDR2 FQNQEV (reference sequence). The CDR3: CASSLPGASGNTLYF. The sequenced CDR3 bases are TGTGCCAGCAGTCTGCCGGGGGCATCTGGAAATACGCTCTAT.

As for this clone: Mouse gene names apply. The read gets to within 1 residue of the CDR3 end, and the germline J gene fills in the rest. The chain employs TRBV26 and TRBJ2-3; D may correspond to TRBD1 or TRBD2 (6 bases each). Trimming removed 6 bases at V and 1 base at J, with 11 bases between. Per germline, CDR1 KGHPV and CDR2 FQNQEV (reference sequence). This CDR3 spans 14 amino acids. The CDR3 spells CASRWRGGAETLYF. CDR3 DNA, as far as it was read: TGTGCCAGCAGGTGGAGGGGGGGTGCAGAAACGCTGTAT.

A word on this clone: The germline and genes are mouse ones. The read ends 1 residue shy of where the CDR3 ends; the end is completed using the germline J gene. The V gene is TRBV26, the J gene TRBJ1-3; no clear D gene. Trimming shortened V by 2 bases and J by 0 bases, and 5 bases separated the two germline ends. This CDR3 is 14 amino acids long. Germline loops: CDR1 KGHPV, CDR2 FQNQEV (reference sequence). The CDR3 protein is CASSLVNSGNTLYF. The CDR3 DNA, read in part, is TGTGCCAGCAGTCTGGTCAATTCTGGAAATACGCTCTAT.

Regarding this clone: All gene names here are mouse names. The observed sequence ends 1 residue before the CDR3 terminus, with the missing tail filled in from the germline J gene. V usage is TRBV26 and J usage is TRBJ2-2; 7 bases are shared with TRBD2. With V trimmed by 6 bases and J by 0 bases, 4 bases remained unmatched. The CDR3 spans 15 residues. Germline V CDR1 and CDR2: KGHPV, FQNQEV (reference sequence). Here the CDR3 reads CASSTLGTNTGQLYF. The covered CDR3 bases are TGTGCCAGCAGCACACTGGGGACAAACACCGGGCAGCTCTAC.

Remarks on this clone: Mouse gene names apply. The read stops 1 residue short of the end of the CDR3; the missing end is completed from the germline J gene. Other DNA sequences in the same sample also yield this CDR3. The chain couples TRBV26 to TRBJ1-4; weak D call: TRBD1 (6 bases). Deletions cut 4 bases from V and 0 bases from J, with 6 bases between. Germline V CDR1 and CDR2: KGHPV, FQNQEV (reference sequence). The CDR3 totals 14 residues. Here the CDR3 reads CASSRQVSNERLFF. CDR3 bases read: TGTGCCAGCAGTCGACAGGTTTCCAACGAAAGATTATTT.

This clone was counted between two and nine times. This CDR3 is missing its conserved last phenylalanine or tryptophan, likely due to a read error. The DNA is omitted, as the CDR3 cannot be located on it reliably, and the CDR3 follows TCRdb's listing. The gene names here belong to mouse. The rearrangement uses TRBV29 and TRBJ2-6; TRBD1 is taken as the D call from the table, unchecked against the DNA. TRBJ2-6 is deemed a pseudogene. 14 amino acids form the CDR3, both terminal residues included. Germline V CDR1 and CDR2: MSHET, SYDVDS. CDR3 amino acids: CASSLGQGSLALTD.

This clone has just a few counts. Gene names are mouse gene names. The read ends 1 residue early relative to the CDR3; the germline J gene fills the gap. The rearrangement uses TRBV13-2 and TRBJ2-7; D is perhaps TRBD2 (6 bases). Germline values: CDR1 NNHNN, CDR2 SYGAGS (reference sequence). Trimming left V 0 bases short and J 1 base short, with 11 bases between. There are 15 residues in the CDR3. The sequenced CDR3 bases are TGTGCCAGCGGTGATGCTCGGGACTTTTCCTATGAACAGTAC. Amino acid sequence: CASGDARDFSYEQY. The full CDR3 protein reads CASGDARDFSYEQYF.

This clone was picked up a small number of times. Gene names denote mouse genes. The CDR3 end is not reached by the read, which stops 1 residue before it; the germline J gene fills it in. This sequence joins TRBV3 and TRBJ2-1, with D possibly matching TRBD1 (6 bases). V lost 5 bases to trimming and J lost 1 base, with 9 bases between them. The CDR3 has 14 amino acids. Germline V CDR1 and CDR2: SNHLY, FYNGKV (reference sequence). CDR3 DNA, as far as it was read: TGTGCCAGCAGCCCGGGACAAAACTATGCTGAGCAGTTC. Its translation is CASSPGQNYAEQF. The entire CDR3 reads CASSPGQNYAEQFF.

A remark on this clone: Gene names and germline match the mouse. The read gets to within 1 residue of the CDR3 end, and the germline J gene fills in the rest. V is TRBV13-2 and J is TRBJ1-1; D is ambiguous. Trimming took off 0 bases at V and 2 bases at J, with 5 bases between the two ends. CDR1 and CDR2 (germline): NNHNN, SYGAGS (reference sequence). The CDR3 runs 13 residues. The CDR3 loop reads CASGDAPNTEVFF. The covered CDR3 bases are TGTGCCAGCGGTGATGCCCCTAACACAGAAGTCTTC.

A remark on this clone: Gene names and germline refer to mouse. Read coverage stops 1 residue before the CDR3 terminus; the germline J gene supplies the remainder. The chain has TRBV3 and TRBJ1-4, with D unclear. This CDR3 spans 14 amino acids. Germline CDR1 SNHLY, CDR2 FYNGKV (reference sequence). Between the trimmed V and J ends, which lost 5 bases and 0 bases, there was a span of 7 bases. Here the CDR3 reads CASSRAISNERLFF. CDR3 DNA (partial): TGTGCCAGCAGCCGGGCCATTTCCAACGAAAGATTATTT.